This is a list of T cell receptor beta chains from one sample in a study of cytomegalovirus exposure and HLA in healthy donors. Repertoires were generated with immunoSEQ multiplex PCR, while TCRdb's copy carries only in-frame clones and drops some. The data contain more than 200,000 clones, around 85% of them singletons. The specimen was PBMCs. These receptors all come from a human donor in good health. Both conserved end residues are part of each CDR3. The order of the fields is V gene, J gene, D gene, clone size, CDR3 protein, CDR3 DNA. D genes are given only for firm matches. Size is omitted from some rows. Given values are once, few, many or a class for expanded clones.

TRBV4-1,TRBJ2-7,-,-,CASSQLTGAYEQYF,TGCGCCAGCAGCCAACTGACAGGAGCCTACGAGCAGTACTTC
TRBV7-9,TRBJ1-2,TRBD1,-,CSSSMRTGGDSGYTF,TGTTCCAGCAGCATGAGGACAGGGGGCGACTCTGGCTACACCTTC
TRBV28,TRBJ1-5,-,-,CASSFETGVYQPQHF,TGTGCCAGCAGTTTTGAGACCGGGGTATATCAGCCCCAGCATTTT
TRBV29-1,TRBJ2-3,-,-,CSVETASTDTQYF,TGCAGCGTCGAAACAGCCAGCACAGATACGCAGTATTTT
TRBV11-3,TRBJ2-3,TRBD1,-,CASSRLQGDTQYF,TGTGCCAGCAGCAGGCTACAGGGGGATACGCAGTATTTT
TRBV27,TRBJ2-7,-,-,CASSFQGLDEQYF,TGTGCCAGCAGTTTTCAGGGCTTGGACGAGCAGTACTTC
TRBV5-1,TRBJ2-5,-,-,CASSLTRGGGTQYF,TGCGCCAGCAGCTTGACGAGGGGAGGTGGGACCCAGTACTTC
TRBV7-7,TRBJ2-2,TRBD1,-,CASSLETGPGELFF,TGTGCTAGCAGCTTGGAGACAGGGCCCGGGGAGCTGTTTTTT
TRBV28,TRBJ2-1,TRBD2,-,CASSFGGGSYNEQFF,TGTGCCAGCAGTTTCGGGGGGGGGTCCTACAATGAGCAGTTCTTC
TRBV18,TRBJ1-5,TRBD1,-,CASSPQGANQPQHF,TGTGCCAGCTCACCACAGGGGGCTAATCAGCCCCAGCATTTT
TRBV10-3,TRBJ2-7,TRBD2,once,CAISDEGGVQYF,TGTGCCATCAGTGACGAGGGAGGGGTGCAGTACTTC
TRBV28,TRBJ2-3,TRBD2,-,CASRLAGARDTQYF,TGTGCCAGCAGACTAGCGGGAGCAAGGGATACGCAGTATTTT
TRBV10-3,TRBJ2-7,TRBD1,-,CAISEGTGGSYEQYF,TGTGCCATCAGTGAGGGGACAGGCGGCTCCTACGAGCAGTACTTC
TRBV19,TRBJ2-5,TRBD1,-,CASRDRASETQYF,TGTGCCAGCCGGGACAGAGCTAGTGAGACCCAGTACTTC
TRBV10-3,TRBJ1-2,-,-,CAIRRQTYGYTF,TGTGCCATCAGAAGACAGACCTATGGCTACACCTTC
TRBV2,TRBJ2-5,-,once,CASRGPIRVGETQYF,TGTGCCAGCAGGGGGCCAATAAGGGTCGGGGAGACCCAGTACTTC
TRBV5-6,TRBJ2-1,-,-,CASSLRGQILYNEQFF,TGTGCCAGCAGCTTAAGAGGACAGATCCTCTACAATGAGCAGTTCTTC
TRBV7-2,TRBJ2-3,TRBD2,-,CASSLGTSGRPFNTDTQYF,TGTGCCAGCAGCTTAGGGACTAGCGGGAGACCCTTCAACACAGATACGCAGTATTTT
TRBV7-3,TRBJ2-1,TRBD2,-,CASSQGLAIYNEQFF,TGTGCCAGCAGCCAGGGACTAGCGATCTACAATGAGCAGTTCTTC
TRBV7-9,TRBJ2-2,-,once,CASSLSGPPGELFF,TGTGCCAGCAGCTTGTCAGGCCCACCCGGGGAGCTGTTTTTT
TRBV6-5,TRBJ1-3,-,-,CASRTGGNTIYF,TGTGCCAGCAGAACAGGTGGGAACACCATATATTTT
TRBV18,TRBJ1-4,-,-,CASSPGAQREKLFF,TGTGCCAGCTCACCAGGGGCCCAGAGGGAAAAACTGTTTTTT
TRBV19,TRBJ1-5,TRBD1,-,CASSGQGSNQPQHF,TGTGCCAGTAGTGGACAGGGTAGCAATCAGCCCCAGCATTTT
TRBV5-6,TRBJ1-1,-,-,CASSLQGPEAFF,TGTGCCAGCAGCTTACAGGGCCCTGAAGCTTTCTTT
TRBV7-9,TRBJ2-1,TRBD2,-,CASSATSGMSSYNEQFF,TGTGCCAGCAGCGCGACTAGCGGGATGAGCTCCTACAATGAGCAGTTCTTC
TRBV7-3,TRBJ2-5,-,-,CASSFEARETQYF,TGTGCCAGCAGCTTTGAGGCGCGAGAGACCCAGTACTTC
TRBV4-1,TRBJ1-5,-,-,CASSQDGKGLQPQHF,TGCGCCAGCAGCCAAGATGGTAAGGGGCTACAGCCCCAGCATTTT
TRBV5-1,TRBJ2-1,TRBD2,-,CASSLARAGGVNEQFF,TGCGCCAGCAGCTTGGCGCGAGCGGGAGGGGTCAATGAGCAGTTCTTC
TRBV7-3,TRBJ2-7,TRBD1,-,CASSPGTGRNEQYF,TGTGCCAGCAGCCCCGGGACAGGGCGAAACGAGCAGTACTTC
TRBV9,TRBJ2-3,-,-,CASSATSFADTQYF,TGTGCCAGCAGCGCGACTAGTTTCGCAGATACGCAGTATTTT
TRBV13,TRBJ1-2,TRBD1,few,CASSLYPLGQAIGNGYTF,TGTGCCAGCAGCTTATACCCTTTAGGACAGGCGATCGGTAATGGCTACACCTTC
TRBV2,TRBJ1-1,TRBD1,few,CASSDRTGLGTEAFF,TGTGCCAGCAGCGACAGGACAGGGTTGGGCACTGAAGCTTTCTTT
TRBV5-1,TRBJ1-1,-,-,CASSLPGTEAFF,TGCGCCAGCAGCTTACCCGGGACTGAAGCTTTCTTT
TRBV7-3,TRBJ2-2,-,-,CASSISGPNTGELFF,TGTGCCAGCAGCATCAGCGGGCCGAACACCGGGGAGCTGTTTTTT
TRBV7-2,TRBJ1-1,TRBD1,-,CASSPSGTVNTEAFF,TGTGCCAGCAGCCCGTCCGGGACAGTGAACACTGAAGCTTTCTTT
TRBV10-1,TRBJ2-2,TRBD2,-,CARTSVSVGELFF,TGCGCCAGGACTAGCGTTTCTGTCGGGGAGCTGTTTTTT
TRBV29-1,TRBJ2-3,-,-,CSVEGGVSDTQYF,TGCAGCGTTGAAGGGGGGGTCTCAGATACGCAGTATTTT
TRBV11-2,TRBJ1-2,-,-,CASSEGDWRLGGYTF,TGTGCCAGCAGCGAAGGGGACTGGCGACTCGGTGGCTACACCTTC
TRBV4-3,TRBJ1-1,TRBD1,-,CASSQDWQGVKLTEAFF,TGCGCCAGCAGCCAAGACTGGCAGGGGGTGAAGTTGACTGAAGCTTTCTTT
TRBV5-1,TRBJ1-1,-,-,CASSHGDRTNTEAFF,TGCGCCAGCAGCCATGGCGACAGGACGAACACTGAAGCTTTCTTT
TRBV29-1,TRBJ1-2,TRBD1,-,CSVEGDRDMANYGYTF,TGCAGCGTTGAAGGGGACAGGGATATGGCTAACTATGGCTACACCTTC
TRBV5-4,TRBJ1-2,-,-,CASSFGAADYGYTF,TGTGCCAGCAGCTTTGGGGCTGCGGACTATGGCTACACCTTC
TRBV27,TRBJ1-1,TRBD1,-,CASRTGGSMNTEAFF,TGTGCCAGCAGGACAGGGGGGAGCATGAACACTGAAGCTTTCTTT
TRBV7-8,TRBJ2-7,TRBD2,few,CASSRLRGGASSYEQYF,TGTGCCAGCAGCCGATTGCGGGGGGGGGCGAGCTCCTACGAGCAGTACTTC
TRBV9,TRBJ2-1,-,-,CASSVVGGSYNEQFF,TGTGCCAGCAGCGTAGTCGGGGGATCCTACAATGAGCAGTTCTTC
TRBV9,TRBJ2-2,TRBD2,-,CASSVTSGKGFGDTGELFF,TGTGCCAGCAGCGTCACTAGCGGGAAAGGTTTTGGGGACACCGGGGAGCTGTTTTTT
TRBV6-6,TRBJ2-3,TRBD2,-,CASSSSGGRDTQYF,TGTGCCAGCAGCTCTAGCGGGGGGAGGGATACGCAGTATTTT